The 17 T cell receptor beta chains reported below all come from one sample, sequenced in a study of OX40 agonist ivuxolimab in advanced cancers. Preparation of the library involved the immunoSEQ multiplex PCR assay. Not all clones reach the TCRdb copy of this immuneACCESS table, which keeps in-frame sequences only. Checked studies attribute under half of the gap to unresolved V genes and leave the rest unexplained. For this sample there are some 27,000 clones; approximately 86% appear just once. The ten biggest clones cover less than 15% of the sample. Material: CD4+ or CD8+ T cells sorted from blood, obtained in a trial of the OX40 agonist ivuxolimab. The source of these receptors is an adult with an advanced solid tumor such as melanoma, head and neck, liver or kidney cancer.

V usage is TRBV7-8 and J usage is TRBJ1-2; unclear D gene. Germline V CDR1 and CDR2: SGHVS, FQNEAQ. This CDR3 is 15 amino acids long. V was cut by 2 bases and J by 4 bases, with 14 bases left in between. The CDR3 DNA is TGTGCCAGCAGCTTAAAGGCAGACTACTTCTATGGCTACACCTTC. Translated: CASSLKADYFYGYTF.

This clone is judged medium-sized. The chain couples TRBV7-9 to TRBJ2-5; no clear D. CDR3 length: 14 residues. Trimming removed 4 bases from V and 4 bases from J, with 13 bases in between. Germline V CDR1 and CDR2: SEHNR, FQNEAQ (reference sequence). The CDR3 DNA reads as TGTGCCAGCAGCTCACCCGGGTTCGGAGAGACCCAGTACTTC. This translates into CASSSPGFGETQYF.

V gene TRBV5-5 combines with J gene TRBJ1-1; 9 bases are a match to TRBD1. Per the germline V gene, CDR1 is SGHKS and CDR2 is YYEKEE (reference sequence). CDR3 length: 17 residues. Trimming at V came to 1 base and at J to 5 bases, leaving 12 bases not matched to a gene. The CDR3 bases are TGTGCCAGCAGCTTGACGGACCCGGGACAGGGATGGACTGAAGCTTTCTTT. Translation gives CASSLTDPGQGWTEAFF.

The table lists this clone with a few counts. The V call is TRBV2, the J call TRBJ2-2, with D unclear. Trimming left V 8 bases short and J 4 bases short, with 8 bases between. The V gene's germline CDR1 is SNHLY and CDR2 FYNNEI. The CDR3 runs 12 residues. CDR3 amino acids: CASLGPTGELFF. The CDR3 nucleotides read TGTGCCAGCCTAGGGCCCACCGGGGAGCTGTTTTTT. The full variable domain, rest sourced from reference TRBV2 and TRBJ2-2, is EPEVTQTPSHQVTQMGQEVILRCVPISNHLYFYWYRQILGQKVEFLVSFYNNEISEKSEIFDDQFSVERPDGSNFTLKIRSTKLEDSAMYFCASLGPTGELFFGEGSRLTVL.

V usage is TRBV2 and J usage is TRBJ2-1; tentative D call: TRBD2 (6 bases). The CDR3 totals 16 residues. Germline assignment: CDR1 SNHLY and CDR2 FYNNEI. V gave up 1 base and J gave up 8 bases, with 18 bases separating them. The CDR3 sequence is CASSEGPNGASDEQFF. The CDR3 DNA follows: TGTGCCAGCAGTGAAGGCCCAAACGGGGCTAGCGATGAGCAGTTCTTC. Looking up the rest from reference TRBV2 and TRBJ2-1 gives the full variable domain: EPEVTQTPSHQVTQMGQEVILRCVPISNHLYFYWYRQILGQKVEFLVSFYNNEISEKSEIFDDQFSVERPDGSNFTLKIRSTKLEDSAMYFCASSEGPNGASDEQFFGPGTRLTVL.

This clone was picked up a small number of times. The V gene is TRBV27, the J gene TRBJ2-2; 10 nucleotides agree with TRBD2. V dropped 3 bases and J dropped 4; count of bases not matched to a gene: 5. Germline V lookup: CDR1 MNHEY, CDR2 SMNVEV (reference sequence). The CDR3 loop spans 16 amino acids. This CDR3 is CASSLSSGGATGELFF. The CDR3 bases are TGTGCCAGCAGTTTGTCTAGCGGGGGCGCCACCGGGGAGCTGTTTTTT.

The rearrangement uses TRBV4-1 and TRBJ2-7; 10 positions agree with TRBD1. From germline, CDR1 is MGHRA and CDR2 YSYEKL. Trimming cost V 6 bases and J 4 bases; bases outside gene matches: 9. The CDR3 loop spans 15 amino acids. This CDR3 reads CASSSDRGRPYEQYF. The CDR3 DNA is TGCGCCAGCAGTTCCGACAGGGGGCGACCATACGAGCAGTACTTC.

The rearrangement joins TRBV19 to TRBJ1-5; maybe TRBD1 (6 bases). Germline V gene lookup returns CDR1 LNHDA and CDR2 SQIVND (reference sequence). This CDR3 spans 14 amino acids. Trimming took 2 bases from V and 9 from J, leaving 14 bases between them. As DNA, the CDR3 is TGTGCCAGTAGTATACAGGGGCCCCGGGTGCCCCAGCATTTT. It yields the protein CASSIQGPRVPQHF.

The J gene is TRBJ2-2, the V gene TRBV4-1; 7 bases line up with TRBD2. CDR1 and CDR2 from the germline V gene are MGHRA and YSYEKL. The CDR3 spans 16 residues. The V and J ends lost 1 base and 1 base, in that order; junction bases with no gene match: 3. The CDR3 loop is CASSQGLAVNTGELFF. As DNA, the CDR3 is TGCGCCAGCAGCCAAGGTCTAGCGGTGAACACCGGGGAGCTGTTTTTT.

CDR3: CASGRSEQYF. The CDR3 DNA follows: TGTGCCAGCGGGAGGAGCGAGCAGTACTTC. The V call is TRBV6-5, the J call TRBJ2-7; tentative D call: TRBD2 (6 bases). This CDR3 spans 10 amino acids. Trimming took 8 bases from V and 6 from J, leaving 8 bases between them. CDR1 is MNHEY and CDR2 is SVGAGI in the germline V gene.

This sequence joins TRBV27 and TRBJ1-2; 7 positions agree with TRBD1. In germline, CDR1 is MNHEY, CDR2 SMNVEV (reference sequence). V gave up 5 bases and J gave up 8 bases; unmatched junction bases: 8. The CDR3 has 13 residues. The CDR3 spells CASSLGRGQGYTF. The CDR3 DNA reads TGTGCCAGCAGTCTCGGGAGGGGGCAGGGCTACACCTTC.

The chain couples TRBV28 to TRBJ1-4, with a weak D call TRBD1 (5 bases). The V end lost 3 bases, the J end lost 2 bases, and 10 bases lay between the germline ends. In germline, CDR1 is MDHEN, CDR2 SYDVKM. CDR3 length: 15 residues. CDR3 sequence reads: CASSLWDRTNEKLFF. As DNA, the CDR3 is TGTGCCAGCAGTTTGTGGGACCGGACTAATGAAAAACTGTTTTTT. The full variable domain, completed using reference TRBV28 and TRBJ1-4, is DVKVTQSSRYLVKRTGEKVFLECVQDMDHENMFWYRQDPGLGLRLIYFSYDVKMKEKGDIPEGYSVSREKKERFSLILESASTNQTSMYLCASSLWDRTNEKLFFGSGTQLSVL.

The chain combines TRBV7-6 with TRBJ2-7; the D is unclear. Germline V CDR1 and CDR2: SGHVS, FNYEAQ. CDR3 length: 16 amino acids. Trimming removed 0 bases from V and 5 bases from J, with 17 bases in between. CDR3 residues: CASSLAGSPLVDEQYF. The DNA of the CDR3 is TGTGCCAGCAGCTTAGCGGGATCCCCCCTCGTGGACGAGCAGTACTTC.

This chain joins TRBV27 and TRBJ1-3; TRBD1 is a possible D gene (5 bases). Germline lookup yields CDR1 MNHEY and CDR2 SMNVEV (reference sequence). V lost 3 bases and J lost 0, with 6 bases in between. CDR3 size: 14 residues. The DNA for the CDR3 is TGTGCCAGCAGTTTGGGGGGCTCTGGAAACACCATATATTTT. Translated, it gives CASSLGGSGNTIYF.

The chain joins TRBV29-1 to TRBJ2-3, with a possible D match to TRBD1 (6 bases). Germline V gene data show CDR1 as SQVTM and CDR2 as ANQGSEA. The CDR3 is 14 amino acids. Trimming took 6 bases from V and 0 from J, leaving 13 bases between them. CDR3 bases: TGCAGCGTCCGGATCACAGGGAGCACAGATACGCAGTATTTT. It is translated as CSVRITGSTDTQYF.

V gene TRBV7-7 combines with J gene TRBJ2-5, with D unclear. V was cut by 7 bases and J by 5 bases, with 11 bases left in between. Germline V lookup: CDR1 SSHAT, CDR2 FNYEAQ (reference sequence). This CDR3 is built from 12 residues. The CDR3 protein is CASTGPDETQYF. DNA for the CDR3: TGTGCCAGCACCGGGCCCGATGAGACCCAGTACTTC. Full variable domain (missing parts from reference TRBV7-7 and TRBJ2-5): GAGVSQSPRYKVTKRGQDVTLRCDPISSHATLYWYQQALGQGPEFLTYFNYEAQPDKSGLPSDRFSAERPEGSISTLTIQRTEQRDSAMYRCASTGPDETQYFGPGTRLLVL.

The chain recombines TRBV27 with TRBJ1-4, with D uncertain. The CDR3 totals 13 residues. CDR1 is MNHEY, CDR2 SMNVEV, per germline (reference sequence). V was trimmed by 5 bases and J by 8 bases, leaving 12 bases between them. DNA for the CDR3: TGTGCCAGCAGTCTCACAGTAGGAGAAAAACTGTTTTTT. It translates to CASSLTVGEKLFF.